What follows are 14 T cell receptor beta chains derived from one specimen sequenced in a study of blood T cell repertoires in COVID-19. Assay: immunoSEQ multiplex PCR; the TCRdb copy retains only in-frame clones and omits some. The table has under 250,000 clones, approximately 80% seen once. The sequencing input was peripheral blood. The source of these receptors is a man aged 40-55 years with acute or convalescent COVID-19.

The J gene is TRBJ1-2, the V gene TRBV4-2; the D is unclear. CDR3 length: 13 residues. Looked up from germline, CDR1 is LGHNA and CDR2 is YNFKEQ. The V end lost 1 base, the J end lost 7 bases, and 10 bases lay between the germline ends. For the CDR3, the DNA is TGTGCCAGCAGCCAAGTTACGAGTGGTGGCTACACCTTC. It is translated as CASSQVTSGGYTF.

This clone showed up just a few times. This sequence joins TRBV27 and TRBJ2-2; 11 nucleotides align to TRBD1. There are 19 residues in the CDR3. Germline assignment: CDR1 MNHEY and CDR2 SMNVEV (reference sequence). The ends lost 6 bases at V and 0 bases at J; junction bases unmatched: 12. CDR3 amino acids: CASSRTYGQGAANTGELFF. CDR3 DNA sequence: TGTGCCAGCAGCCGAACCTACGGACAGGGGGCAGCGAACACCGGGGAGCTGTTTTTT.

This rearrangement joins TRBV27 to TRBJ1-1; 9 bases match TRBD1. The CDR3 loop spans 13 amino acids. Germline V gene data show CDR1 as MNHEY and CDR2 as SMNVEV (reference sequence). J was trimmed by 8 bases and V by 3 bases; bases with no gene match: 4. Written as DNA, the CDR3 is TGTGCCAGCAGTTTTAACAGGGGGCGCGAAGCTTTCTTT. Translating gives CASSFNRGREAFF.

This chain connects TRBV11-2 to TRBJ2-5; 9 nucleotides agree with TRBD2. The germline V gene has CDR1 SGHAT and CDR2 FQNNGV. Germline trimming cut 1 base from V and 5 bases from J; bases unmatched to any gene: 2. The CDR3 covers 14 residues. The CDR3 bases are TGTGCCAGCAGCTTAGTCCTAGCGGGGGAGACCCAGTACTTC. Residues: CASSLVLAGETQYF.

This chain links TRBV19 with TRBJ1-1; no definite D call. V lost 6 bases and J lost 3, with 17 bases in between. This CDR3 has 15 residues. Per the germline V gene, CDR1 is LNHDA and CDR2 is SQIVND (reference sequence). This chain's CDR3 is CASRTSWGVYTEAFF. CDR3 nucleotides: TGTGCCAGTAGAACCTCATGGGGAGTCTACACTGAAGCTTTCTTT.

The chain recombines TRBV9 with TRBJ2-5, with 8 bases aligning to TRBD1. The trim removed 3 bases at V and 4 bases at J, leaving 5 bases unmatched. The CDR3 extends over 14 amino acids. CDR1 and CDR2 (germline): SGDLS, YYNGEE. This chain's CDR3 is CASSGPTGVETQYF. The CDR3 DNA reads TGTGCCAGCAGCGGGCCGACAGGGGTAGAGACCCAGTACTTC.

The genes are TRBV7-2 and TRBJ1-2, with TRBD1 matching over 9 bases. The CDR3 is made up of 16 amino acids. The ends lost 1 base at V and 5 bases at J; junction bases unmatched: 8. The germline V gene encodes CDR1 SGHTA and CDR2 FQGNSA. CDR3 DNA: TGTGCCAGCAGCTTAGGGGGGGGACAGGGCACGTATGGCTACACCTTC. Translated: CASSLGGGQGTYGYTF.

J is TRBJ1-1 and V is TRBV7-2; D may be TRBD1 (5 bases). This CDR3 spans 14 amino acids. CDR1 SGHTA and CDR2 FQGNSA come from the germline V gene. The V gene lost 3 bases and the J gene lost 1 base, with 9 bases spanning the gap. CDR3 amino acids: CASSFGHSNTEAFF. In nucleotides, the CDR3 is TGTGCCAGCAGCTTCGGACACTCGAACACTGAAGCTTTCTTT.

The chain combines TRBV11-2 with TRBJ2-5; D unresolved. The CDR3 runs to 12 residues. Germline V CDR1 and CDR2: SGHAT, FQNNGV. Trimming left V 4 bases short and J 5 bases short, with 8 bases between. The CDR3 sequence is CASSSTRETQYF. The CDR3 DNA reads TGTGCCAGCAGCTCGACCAGGGAGACCCAGTACTTC.

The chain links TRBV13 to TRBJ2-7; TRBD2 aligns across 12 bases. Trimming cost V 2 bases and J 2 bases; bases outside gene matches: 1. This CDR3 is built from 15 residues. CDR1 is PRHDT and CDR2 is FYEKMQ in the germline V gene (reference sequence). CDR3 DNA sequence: TGTGCCAGCAGCTTAAGACTAGCGGGGGCCTACGAGCAGTACTTC. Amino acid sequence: CASSLRLAGAYEQYF.

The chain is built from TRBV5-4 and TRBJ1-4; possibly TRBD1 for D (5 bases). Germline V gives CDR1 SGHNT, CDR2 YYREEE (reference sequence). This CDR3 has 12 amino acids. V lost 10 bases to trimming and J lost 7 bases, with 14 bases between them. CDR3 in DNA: TGTGCCTCAGGGCAGGGTCCTGAAAAACTGTTTTTT. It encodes CASGQGPEKLFF.

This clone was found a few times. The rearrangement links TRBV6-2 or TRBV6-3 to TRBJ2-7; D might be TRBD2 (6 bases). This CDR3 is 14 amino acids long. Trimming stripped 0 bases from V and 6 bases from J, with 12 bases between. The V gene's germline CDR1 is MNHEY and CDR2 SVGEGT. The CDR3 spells CASSYSTGGFEQYF. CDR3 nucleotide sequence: TGTGCCAGCAGTTACTCCACCGGGGGATTCGAGCAGTACTTC.

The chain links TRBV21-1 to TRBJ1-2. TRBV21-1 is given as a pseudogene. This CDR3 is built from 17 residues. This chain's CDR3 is CASSLWGREGELYGYTF. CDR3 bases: TGTGCCAGCAGCTTGTGGGGTAGAGAGGGAGAACTATATGGCTACACCTTC.

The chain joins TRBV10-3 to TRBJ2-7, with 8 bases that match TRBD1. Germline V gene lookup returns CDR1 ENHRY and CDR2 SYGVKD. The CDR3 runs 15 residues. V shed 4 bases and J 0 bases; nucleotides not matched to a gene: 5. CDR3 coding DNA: TGTGCCATCAGTGTGGAGACAGGGGACTCCTACGAGCAGTACTTC. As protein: CAISVETGDSYEQYF.